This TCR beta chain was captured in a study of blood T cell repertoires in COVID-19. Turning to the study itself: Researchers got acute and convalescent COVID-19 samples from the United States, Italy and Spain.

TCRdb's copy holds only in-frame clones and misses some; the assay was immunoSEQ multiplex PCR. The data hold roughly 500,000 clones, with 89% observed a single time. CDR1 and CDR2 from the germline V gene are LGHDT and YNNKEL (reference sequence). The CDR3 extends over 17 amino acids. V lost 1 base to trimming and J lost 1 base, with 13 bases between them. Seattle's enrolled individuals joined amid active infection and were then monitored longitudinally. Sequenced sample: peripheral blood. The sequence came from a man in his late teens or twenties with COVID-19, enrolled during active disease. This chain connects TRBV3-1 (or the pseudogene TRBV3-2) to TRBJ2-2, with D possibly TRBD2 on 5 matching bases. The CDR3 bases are TGTGCCAGCAGCCAAGTCCTACAAGCGGAGAACACCGGGGAGCTGTTTTTT. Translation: CASSQVLQAENTGELFF.